This T cell receptor delta chain derives from a study of gamma-delta chains in newborns, infants, children. Study-wide context: Microbial exposure reportedly drives polyclonal innate γδ T cell expansion after birth.

Germline CDR1 reads GEAIGNYY; CDR2 reads EKD. The CDR3 contains 20 residues. This clone was seen a few times. At one end, the junction sequence differs from germline, possibly due to a read error. The sample holds other DNA sequences that translate to the same CDR3. TCRdb repeated clone calling on the reads with CATT. This sample has approximately 4,200 delta-chain clones, with 2% to 2.5% found just once. The source is a child who was a newborn, infant or young child, either healthy, febrile or measles-vaccinated (not recorded which). This chain connects TRDV2 to TRDJ3; TRDD3 aligns across 12 bases. Sequences were obtained from blood. CDR3 nucleotides: TGTGCCTGTGACCTTACCCCACTGGGGGATACCTCCTGGGACACCCGGCAGATGTTCTTC. This translates into CACDLTPLGDTSWDTRQMFF.